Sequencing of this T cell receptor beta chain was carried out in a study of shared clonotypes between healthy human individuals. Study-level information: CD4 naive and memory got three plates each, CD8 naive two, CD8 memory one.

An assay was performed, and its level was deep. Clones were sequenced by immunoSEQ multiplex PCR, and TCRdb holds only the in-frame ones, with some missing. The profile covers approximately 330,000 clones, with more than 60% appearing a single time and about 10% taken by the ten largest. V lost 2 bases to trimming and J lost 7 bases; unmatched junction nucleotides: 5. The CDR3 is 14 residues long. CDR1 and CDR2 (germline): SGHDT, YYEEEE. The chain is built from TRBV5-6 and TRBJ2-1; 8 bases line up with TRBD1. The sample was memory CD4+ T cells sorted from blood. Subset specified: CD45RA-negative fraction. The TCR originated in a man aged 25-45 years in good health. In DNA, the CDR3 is TGTGCCAGCAGCTTCCGGGACAGGAGGAATGAGCAGTTCTTC. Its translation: CASSFRDRRNEQFF.